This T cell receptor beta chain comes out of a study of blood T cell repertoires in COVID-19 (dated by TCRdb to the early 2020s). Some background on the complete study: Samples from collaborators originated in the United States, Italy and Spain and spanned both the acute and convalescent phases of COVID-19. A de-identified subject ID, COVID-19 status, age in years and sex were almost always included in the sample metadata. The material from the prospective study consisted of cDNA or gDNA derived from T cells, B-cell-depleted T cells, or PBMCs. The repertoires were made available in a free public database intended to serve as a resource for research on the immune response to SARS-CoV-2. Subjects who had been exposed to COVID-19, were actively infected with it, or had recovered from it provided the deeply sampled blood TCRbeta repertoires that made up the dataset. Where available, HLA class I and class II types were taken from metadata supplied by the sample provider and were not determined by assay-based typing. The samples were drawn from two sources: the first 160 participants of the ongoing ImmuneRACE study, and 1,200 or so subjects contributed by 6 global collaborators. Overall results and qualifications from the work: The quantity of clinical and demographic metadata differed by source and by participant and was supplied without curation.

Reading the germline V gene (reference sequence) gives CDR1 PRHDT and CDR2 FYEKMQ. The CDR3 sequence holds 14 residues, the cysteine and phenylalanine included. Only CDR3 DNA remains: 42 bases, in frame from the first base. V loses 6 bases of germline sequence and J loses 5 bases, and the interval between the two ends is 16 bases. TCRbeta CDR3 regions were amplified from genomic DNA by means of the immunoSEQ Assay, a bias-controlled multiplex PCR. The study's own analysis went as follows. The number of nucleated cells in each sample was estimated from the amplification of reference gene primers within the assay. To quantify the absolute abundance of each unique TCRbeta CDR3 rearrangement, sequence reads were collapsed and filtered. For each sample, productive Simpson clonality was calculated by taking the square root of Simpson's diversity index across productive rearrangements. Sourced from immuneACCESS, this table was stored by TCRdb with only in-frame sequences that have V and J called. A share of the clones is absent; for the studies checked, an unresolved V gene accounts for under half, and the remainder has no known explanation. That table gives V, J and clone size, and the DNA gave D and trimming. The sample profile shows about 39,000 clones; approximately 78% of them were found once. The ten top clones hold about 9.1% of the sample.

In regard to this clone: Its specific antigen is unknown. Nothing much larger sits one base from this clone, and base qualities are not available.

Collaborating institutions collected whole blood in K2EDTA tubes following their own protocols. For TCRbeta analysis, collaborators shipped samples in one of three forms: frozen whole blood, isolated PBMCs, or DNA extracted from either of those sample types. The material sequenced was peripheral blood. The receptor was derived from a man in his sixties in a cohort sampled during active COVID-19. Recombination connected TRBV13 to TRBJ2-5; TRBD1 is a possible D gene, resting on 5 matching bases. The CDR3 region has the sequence CASSRPTVGETQYF. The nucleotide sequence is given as TGTGCCAGCAGTCGCCCGACAGTGGGTGAGACCCAGTACTTC. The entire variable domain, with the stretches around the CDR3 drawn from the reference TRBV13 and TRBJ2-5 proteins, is AAGVIQSPRHLIKEKRETATLKCYPIPRHDTVYWYQQGPGQDPQFLISFYEKMQSDKGSIPDRFSAQQFSDYHSELNMSSLELGDSALYFCASSRPTVGETQYFGPGTRLLVL.